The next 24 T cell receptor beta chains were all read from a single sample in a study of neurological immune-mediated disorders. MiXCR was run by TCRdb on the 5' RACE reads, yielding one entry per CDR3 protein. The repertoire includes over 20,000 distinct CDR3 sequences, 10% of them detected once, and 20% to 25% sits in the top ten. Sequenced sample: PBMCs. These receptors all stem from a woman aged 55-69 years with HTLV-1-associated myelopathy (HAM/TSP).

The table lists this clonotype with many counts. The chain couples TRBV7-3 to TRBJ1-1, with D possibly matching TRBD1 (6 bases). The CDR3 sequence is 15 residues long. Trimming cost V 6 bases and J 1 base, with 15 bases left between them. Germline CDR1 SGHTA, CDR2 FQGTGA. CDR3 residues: CASSETGRGNTEAFF. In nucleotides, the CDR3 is TGTGCCAGCAGTGAGACAGGACGGGGGAACACTGAAGCTTTCTTT.

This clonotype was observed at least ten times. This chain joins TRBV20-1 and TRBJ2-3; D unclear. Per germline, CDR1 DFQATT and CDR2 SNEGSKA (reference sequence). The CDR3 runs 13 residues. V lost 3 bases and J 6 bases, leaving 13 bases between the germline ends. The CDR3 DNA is TGCAGTGCTAGCGACGTGGTTAGGGATACGCAGTATTTT. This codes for CSASDVVRDTQYF.

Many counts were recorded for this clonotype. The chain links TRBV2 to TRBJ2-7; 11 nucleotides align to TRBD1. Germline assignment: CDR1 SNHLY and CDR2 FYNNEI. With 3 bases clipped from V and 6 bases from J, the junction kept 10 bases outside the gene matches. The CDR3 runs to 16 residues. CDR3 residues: CASSEKSDRGLVEQYF. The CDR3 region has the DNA TGTGCCAGCAGTGAGAAATCGGACAGGGGGCTTGTCGAGCAGTACTTC.

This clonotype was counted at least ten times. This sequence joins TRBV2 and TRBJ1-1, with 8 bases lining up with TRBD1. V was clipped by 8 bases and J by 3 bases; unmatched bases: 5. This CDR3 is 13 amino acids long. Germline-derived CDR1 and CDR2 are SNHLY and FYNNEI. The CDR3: CASEDREDTEAFF. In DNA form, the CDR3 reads TGTGCCAGCGAGGACAGGGAGGACACTGAAGCTTTCTTT.

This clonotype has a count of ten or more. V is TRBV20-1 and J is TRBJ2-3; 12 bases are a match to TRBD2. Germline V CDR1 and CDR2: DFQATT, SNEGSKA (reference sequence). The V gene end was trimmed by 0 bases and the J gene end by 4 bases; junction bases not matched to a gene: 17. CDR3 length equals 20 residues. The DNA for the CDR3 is TGCAGTGCTAGAGATTTGGCTAGCGGGGGGGATAACTTTCGGGCAGATACGCAGTATTTT. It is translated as CSARDLASGGDNFRADTQYF.

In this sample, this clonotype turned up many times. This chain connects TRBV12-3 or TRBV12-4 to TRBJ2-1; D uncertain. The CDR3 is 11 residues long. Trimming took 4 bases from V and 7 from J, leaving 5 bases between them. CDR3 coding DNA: TGTGCCAGCAGTTGGCAGAATGAGCAGTTCTTC. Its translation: CASSWQNEQFF.

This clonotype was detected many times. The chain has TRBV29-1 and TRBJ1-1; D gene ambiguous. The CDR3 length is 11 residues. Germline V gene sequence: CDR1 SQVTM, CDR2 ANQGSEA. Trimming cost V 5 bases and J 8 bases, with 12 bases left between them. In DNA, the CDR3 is TGCAGCGTTTCCCAGACGAAGGAAGCTTTCTTT. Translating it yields CSVSQTKEAFF. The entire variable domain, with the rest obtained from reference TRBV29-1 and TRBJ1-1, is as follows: SAVISQKPSRDICQRGTSLTIQCQVDSQVTMMFWYRQQPGQSLTLIATANQGSEATYESGFVIDKFPISRPNLTFSTLTVSNMSPEDSSIYLCSVSQTKEAFFGQGTRLTVV.

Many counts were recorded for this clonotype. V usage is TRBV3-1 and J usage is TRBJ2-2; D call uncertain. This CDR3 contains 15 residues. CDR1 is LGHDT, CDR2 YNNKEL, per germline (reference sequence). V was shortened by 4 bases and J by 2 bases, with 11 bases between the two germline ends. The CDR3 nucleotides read TGTGCCAGCAGCCTGTGGTCAGGAAACACCGGGGAGCTGTTTTTT. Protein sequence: CASSLWSGNTGELFF.

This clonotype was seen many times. In DNA form, the CDR3 reads TGTGCCAGCAGGAGACCTAGCGGGGGACAAGAGACCCAGTACTTC. Protein sequence: CASRRPSGGQETQYF. The chain links TRBV25-1 to TRBJ2-5; 10 bases match TRBD2. CDR1 is MGHDK and CDR2 is SYGVNS in the germline V gene. The CDR3 extends over 15 amino acids. Trimming at V came to 6 bases and at J to 2 bases, leaving 6 bases not matched to a gene. The full variable domain, completed using reference TRBV25-1 and TRBJ2-5, is EADIYQTPRYLVIGTGKKITLECSQTMGHDKMYWYQQDPGMELHLIHYSYGVNSTEKGDLSSESTVSRIRTEHFPLTLESARPSHTSQYLCASRRPSGGQETQYFGPGTRLLVL.

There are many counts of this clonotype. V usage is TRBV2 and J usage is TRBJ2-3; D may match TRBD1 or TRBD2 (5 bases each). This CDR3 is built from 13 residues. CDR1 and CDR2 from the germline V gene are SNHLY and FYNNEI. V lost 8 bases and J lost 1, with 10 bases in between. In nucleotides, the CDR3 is TGTGCCAGCGGGGACGGGGGCACAGATACGCAGTATTTT. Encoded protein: CASGDGGTDTQYF.

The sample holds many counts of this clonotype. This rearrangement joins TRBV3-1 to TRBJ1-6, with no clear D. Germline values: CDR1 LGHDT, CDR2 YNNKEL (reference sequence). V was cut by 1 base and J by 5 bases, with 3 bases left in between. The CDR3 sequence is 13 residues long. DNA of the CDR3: TGTGCCAGCAGCCAAGCAGATAATTCACCCCTCCACTTT. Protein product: CASSQADNSPLHF.

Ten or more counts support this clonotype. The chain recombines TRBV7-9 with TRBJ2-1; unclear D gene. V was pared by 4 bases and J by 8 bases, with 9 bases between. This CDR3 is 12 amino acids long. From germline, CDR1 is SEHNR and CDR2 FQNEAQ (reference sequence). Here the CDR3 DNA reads TGTGCCAGCAGCTCGAACCTGGATGAGCAGTTCTTC. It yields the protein CASSSNLDEQFF.

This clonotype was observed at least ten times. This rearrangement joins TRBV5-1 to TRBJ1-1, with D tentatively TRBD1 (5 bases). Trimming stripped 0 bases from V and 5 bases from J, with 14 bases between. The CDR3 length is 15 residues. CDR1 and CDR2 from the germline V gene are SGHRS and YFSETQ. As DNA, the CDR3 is TGCGCCAGCAGCTTGGATGGGGGGGAGTTGACTGAAGCTTTCTTT. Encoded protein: CASSLDGGELTEAFF.

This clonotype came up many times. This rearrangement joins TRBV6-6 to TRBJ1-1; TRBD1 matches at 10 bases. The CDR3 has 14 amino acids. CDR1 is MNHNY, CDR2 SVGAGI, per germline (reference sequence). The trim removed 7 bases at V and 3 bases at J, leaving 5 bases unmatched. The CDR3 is CASKKDRGDTEAFF. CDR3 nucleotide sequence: TGTGCCAGCAAAAAGGACAGGGGGGACACTGAAGCTTTCTTT.

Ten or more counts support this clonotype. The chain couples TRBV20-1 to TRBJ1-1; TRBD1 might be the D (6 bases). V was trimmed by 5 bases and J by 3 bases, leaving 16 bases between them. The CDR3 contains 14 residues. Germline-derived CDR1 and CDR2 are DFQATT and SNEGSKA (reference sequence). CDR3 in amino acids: CSASRGGRYTEAFF. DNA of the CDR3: TGCAGTGCTTCCCGAGGGGGTAGGTACACTGAAGCTTTCTTT.

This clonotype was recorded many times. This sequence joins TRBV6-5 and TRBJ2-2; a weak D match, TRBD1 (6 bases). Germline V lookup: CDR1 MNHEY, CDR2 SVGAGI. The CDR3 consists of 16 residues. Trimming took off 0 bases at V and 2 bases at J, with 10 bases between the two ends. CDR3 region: CASSYSFRGNTGELFF. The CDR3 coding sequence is TGTGCCAGCAGTTACTCTTTCAGGGGCAACACCGGGGAGCTGTTTTTT.

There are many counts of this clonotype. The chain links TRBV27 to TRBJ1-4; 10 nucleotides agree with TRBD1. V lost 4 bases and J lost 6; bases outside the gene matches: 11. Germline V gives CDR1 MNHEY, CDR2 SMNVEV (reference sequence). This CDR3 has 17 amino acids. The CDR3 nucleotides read TGTGCCAGCAGTTCCGGGACAGGGGTTGAGGGGGATGAAAAACTGTTTTTT. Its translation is CASSSGTGVEGDEKLFF.

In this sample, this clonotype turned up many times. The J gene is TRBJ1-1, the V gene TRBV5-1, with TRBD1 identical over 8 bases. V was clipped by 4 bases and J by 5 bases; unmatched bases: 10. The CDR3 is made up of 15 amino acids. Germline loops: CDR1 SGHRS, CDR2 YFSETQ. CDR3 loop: CASSERTGWRTEAFF. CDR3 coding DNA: TGCGCCAGCAGCGAACGGACAGGGTGGCGGACTGAAGCTTTCTTT.

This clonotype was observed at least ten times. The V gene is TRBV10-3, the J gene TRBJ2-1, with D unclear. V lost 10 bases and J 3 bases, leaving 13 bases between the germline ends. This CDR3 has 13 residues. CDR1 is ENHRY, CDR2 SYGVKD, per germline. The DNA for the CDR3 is TGTGCCACGGCAGCCGACATCTACAATGAGCAGTTCTTC. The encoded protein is CATAADIYNEQFF.

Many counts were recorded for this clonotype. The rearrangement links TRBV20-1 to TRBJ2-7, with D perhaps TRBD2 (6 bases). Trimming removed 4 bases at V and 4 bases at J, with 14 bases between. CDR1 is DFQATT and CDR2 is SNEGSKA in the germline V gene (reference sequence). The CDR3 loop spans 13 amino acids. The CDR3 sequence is CSATGRPSYEQYF. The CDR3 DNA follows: TGCAGTGCTACAGGGAGGCCCAGTTACGAGCAGTACTTC.

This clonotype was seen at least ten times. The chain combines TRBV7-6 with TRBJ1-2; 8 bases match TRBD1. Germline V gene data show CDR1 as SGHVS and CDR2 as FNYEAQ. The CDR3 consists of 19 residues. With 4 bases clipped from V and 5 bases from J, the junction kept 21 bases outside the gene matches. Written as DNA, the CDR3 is TGTGCCAGCAGCTCCGAGGGCCAGGGGGCAGATAGGGCTGTGTATGGCTACACCTTC. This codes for CASSSEGQGADRAVYGYTF.

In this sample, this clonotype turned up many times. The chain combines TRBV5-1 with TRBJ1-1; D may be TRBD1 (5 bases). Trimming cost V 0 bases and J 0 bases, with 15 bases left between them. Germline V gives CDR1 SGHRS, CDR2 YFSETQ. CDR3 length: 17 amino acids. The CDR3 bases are TGCGCCAGCAGCTTGGGGGGGTCCCGGACGGTGAACACTGAAGCTTTCTTT. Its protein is CASSLGGSRTVNTEAFF.

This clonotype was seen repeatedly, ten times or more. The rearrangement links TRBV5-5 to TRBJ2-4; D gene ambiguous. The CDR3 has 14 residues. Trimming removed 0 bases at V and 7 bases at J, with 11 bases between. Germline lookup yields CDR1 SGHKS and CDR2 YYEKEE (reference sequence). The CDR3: CASSLVPPPNIQYF. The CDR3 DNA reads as TGTGCCAGCAGCTTGGTTCCGCCTCCGAACATTCAGTACTTC. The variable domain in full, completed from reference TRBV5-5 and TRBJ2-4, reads DAGVTQSPTHLIKTRGQQVTLRCSPISGHKSVSWYQQVLGQGPQFIFQYYEKEERGRGNFPDRFSARQFPNYSSELNVNALLLGDSALYLCASSLVPPPNIQYFGAGTRLSVL.

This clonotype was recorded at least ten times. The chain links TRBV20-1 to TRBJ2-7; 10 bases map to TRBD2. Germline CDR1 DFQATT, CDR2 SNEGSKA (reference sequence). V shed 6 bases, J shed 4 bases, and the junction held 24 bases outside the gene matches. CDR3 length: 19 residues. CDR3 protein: CSASRIGTSVSVLFYEQYF. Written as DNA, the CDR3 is TGCAGTGCCAGCCGTATTGGGACTAGCGTTTCTGTTCTTTTTTACGAGCAGTACTTC.